The 12 T cell receptor beta chains presented below share a single source sample, sequenced in a study of blood T cell repertoires in COVID-19. Method: immunoSEQ multiplex PCR; TCRdb's copy keeps in-frame clones and lacks some. Here the sample spans 290,000 or so clones, about 89% being singletons. Sequencing used peripheral blood. All receptors come from a woman younger than 45 with COVID-19, enrolled during active disease.

V and J are TRBV13 and TRBJ2-4; TRBD2 might be the D (5 bases). Germline loops: CDR1 PRHDT, CDR2 FYEKMQ (reference sequence). Trimming left V 2 bases short and J 5 bases short, with 10 bases between. CDR3 length equals 14 residues. The CDR3 spells CASSLTWRENIQYF. CDR3 bases: TGTGCCAGCAGCTTAACGTGGCGGGAAAACATTCAGTACTTC.

V gene TRBV3-1 (or the pseudogene TRBV3-2) combines with J gene TRBJ1-1, with D maybe TRBD1 (5 bases). The CDR3 sequence is 14 residues long. Trimming took 1 base from V and 5 from J, leaving 11 bases between them. Germline-derived CDR1 and CDR2 are LGHDT and YNNKEL (reference sequence). In DNA form, the CDR3 reads TGTGCCAGCAGCCAAGGGTCCAAGGGGACTGAAGCTTTCTTT. The encoded protein is CASSQGSKGTEAFF.

This clone came up once. The chain uses TRBV7-6 and TRBJ2-1, with TRBD1 identical over 8 bases. From germline, CDR1 is SGHVS and CDR2 FNYEAQ. This CDR3 contains 22 residues. The J segment lost 0 bases and the V segment lost 2 bases, leaving 21 bases of the junction unmatched. The CDR3 DNA is TGTGCCAGCAGCTTAAAGGGGGCCGGGACAGGAGCCCCGTCAGGCTCCTACAATGAGCAGTTCTTC. Residues: CASSLKGAGTGAPSGSYNEQFF.

The chain recombines TRBV5-5 with TRBJ1-5, with TRBD1 as a possible D gene (6 bases). Germline CDR1 is SGHKS and CDR2 is YYEKEE (reference sequence). This CDR3 spans 16 amino acids. Deletions cut 0 bases from V and 3 bases from J, with 13 bases between. The CDR3 DNA is TGTGCCAGCAGCTTGGCCCCTACAGGGTACAATCAGCCCCAGCATTTT. Its translation: CASSLAPTGYNQPQHF. The complete variable domain, with remaining parts taken from reference TRBV5-5 and TRBJ1-5, reads DAGVTQSPTHLIKTRGQQVTLRCSPISGHKSVSWYQQVLGQGPQFIFQYYEKEERGRGNFPDRFSARQFPNYSSELNVNALLLGDSALYLCASSLAPTGYNQPQHFGDGTRLSIL.

The genes are TRBV11-2 and TRBJ1-1; D ambiguous. Germline assignment: CDR1 SGHAT and CDR2 FQNNGV. The CDR3 covers 15 residues. Deletions cut 2 bases from V and 2 bases from J, with 12 bases between. CDR3 sequence reads: CASSLRSVFNTEAFF. In DNA, the CDR3 is TGTGCCAGCAGCTTACGGAGTGTGTTTAACACTGAAGCTTTCTTT.

The genes are TRBV19 and TRBJ2-7; D perhaps matches TRBD2 (5 bases). Trimming cost V 6 bases and J 6 bases, with 6 bases left between them. The CDR3 runs to 10 residues. Germline V gene lookup returns CDR1 LNHDA and CDR2 SQIVND (reference sequence). This CDR3 reads CASRRAEQYF. The DNA of the CDR3 is TGTGCCAGTAGGCGGGCCGAGCAGTACTTC.

The chain is built from TRBV9 and TRBJ2-7, with TRBD1 matching over 8 bases. V lost 0 bases and J lost 2; bases outside the gene matches: 4. The CDR3 consists of 15 residues. In germline, CDR1 is SGDLS, CDR2 YYNGEE. CDR3 nucleotide sequence: TGTGCCAGCAGCGTAGGGCGGACAGGGACCTACGAGCAGTACTTC. It translates to CASSVGRTGTYEQYF.

The V and J genes are TRBV29-1 and TRBJ2-3, with 8 bases aligning to TRBD2. The CDR3 totals 15 residues. Unmatched junction bases numbered 8, after V lost 2 bases and J lost 4 bases. Germline-derived CDR1 and CDR2 are SQVTM and ANQGSEA. The chain's CDR3 is CSVESPGTSPDTQYF. The CDR3 DNA follows: TGCAGCGTTGAAAGCCCCGGGACTAGTCCAGATACGCAGTATTTT.

The chain has TRBV6-4 and TRBJ1-2, with 7 bases that match TRBD1. V was clipped by 5 bases and J by 6 bases; unmatched bases: 12. The germline gives CDR1 MRHNA, CDR2 SNTAGT. The CDR3 totals 15 residues. CDR3 DNA sequence: TGTGCCAGCAGTCCCACCCGACAGGGAGGAGATGGCTACACCTTC. It translates to CASSPTRQGGDGYTF.

The V call is TRBV28, the J call TRBJ1-6, with D perhaps matching TRBD1 (6 bases). V was clipped by 6 bases and J by 4 bases, with 13 bases between them. This CDR3 has 15 amino acids. From germline, CDR1 is MDHEN and CDR2 SYDVKM. CDR3 sequence (DNA): TGTGCCAGCAGGAAGGGTCAGGGGTATAATTCACCCCTCCACTTT. Its translation: CASRKGQGYNSPLHF.

The genes are TRBV5-4 and TRBJ1-1, with TRBD1 as a possible D gene (6 bases). Trimming removed 1 base at V and 4 bases at J, with 11 bases between. The CDR3 extends over 14 amino acids. Germline CDR1 SGHNT, CDR2 YYREEE (reference sequence). As DNA, the CDR3 is TGTGCCAGCAGCTTGAGAGAGGGGGTCACTGAAGCTTTCTTT. Residues: CASSLREGVTEAFF.

J is TRBJ1-4 and V is TRBV7-9; perhaps TRBD1 as D (5 bases). CDR3 length: 14 amino acids. In germline, CDR1 is SEHNR, CDR2 FQNEAQ (reference sequence). The V and J ends lost 5 bases and 8 bases respectively, with 15 bases between them. The CDR3 DNA sequence: TGTGCCAGCAGCGTGCGGGGGGGAAGCGAAAAACTGTTTTTT. Its protein is CASSVRGGSEKLFF.